This T cell receptor beta chain derives from a study of technical replicates of blood from a few donors. Sequencing used immunoSEQ multiplex PCR; TCRdb keeps in-frame clones, though not all of them. Among some 62,000 clones listed, about 87% were seen once. With 5 bases clipped from V and 8 bases from J, the junction kept 7 bases outside the gene matches. Germline assignment: CDR1 SGHAT and CDR2 FQNNGV. CDR3 length equals 15 residues. Source material: PBMCs. The genes are TRBV11-2 and TRBJ2-2; 11 bases map to TRBD2. The clonotype originates from a human donor in good health. Some clones in this sample may be carry-over from other donors' samples. The CDR3 sequence: CASSNRLAGKGELFF. CDR3 coding DNA: TGTGCCAGCAGCAATCGACTAGCGGGGAAGGGGGAGCTGTTTTTT. The variable domain in full, with the rest retrieved from reference TRBV11-2 and TRBJ2-2, is EAGVAQSPRYKIIEKRQSVAFWCNPISGHATLYWYQQILGQGPKLLIQFQNNGVVDDSQLPKDRFSAERLKGVDSTLKIQPAKLEDSAVYLCASSNRLAGKGELFFGEGSRLTVL.